The sequence of this T cell receptor (beta chain) was determined in a study of T cell repertoires in ileal Crohn's disease (dated by TCRdb to about 2019). Looking at the study overall: At the time of surgery, about a third of patients were active smokers, and the median duration of disease was 7.5 to 8.5 years. A prospective multicentre cohort supplied the 55 to 65 Crohn's disease patients whose TCR repertoires were analysed. All patients had surgery for a complication: stricturing disease in about 60% and penetrating disease in roughly 40%. About half of the patients received postoperative therapy: roughly 10 received thiopurines and 15 to 20 received anti-TNF agents. A total of approximately 150 mucosal samples from 57 patients were sequenced, collected from several sites on the surgical specimen and at postoperative endoscopy. A Rutgeerts score higher than i0 was the definition used for endoscopic postoperative recurrence. The study ran alongside a multicentre cohort designed to identify predictors of early endoscopic recurrence after ileocolonic resection.

For commercial TCRB immunosequencing, around 500 nanograms of biopsy DNA were submitted for each sample. Adaptive Biotechnology amplified the CDR3 regions from genomic DNA with a two-step multiplex PCR designed to control amplification bias. The first PCR used primers for every V and J gene segment; the second PCR added barcodes and Illumina adapters. CDR3 libraries were sequenced on an Illumina instrument. As for the authors' bioinformatics: The analysis drew on both the pipelines supplied by the vendor and custom analysis of the raw data in R/Bioconductor running R version 3.3.0. Clonality, which ranges from 0 to 1, was calculated as the inverse of the normalised Shannon entropy across all productive clones. High-frequency clones were defined as the share of the repertoire taken up by the top 100 clones, keeping only clones that passed a 95% confidence test. Repertoire diversity was measured with the Simpson index, and overlap between samples was measured with the Morisita-Horn index. TCRdb carries this immuneACCESS record with in-frame sequences only. Its versions omit some clonotypes, under half of them owing to an unresolved V gene in the studies checked, with the rest unexplained. The DNA gave D and trimming, while V, J and clone size come from that table. Present in this sample are fewer than 20,000 clones, more than 85% of which were seen just once. 3% to 3.5% of the sample belongs to the ten largest clones.

Adults with ileal or ileocolonic Crohn's disease and an indication for ileocolonic resection were eligible for inclusion. Whole ileal mucosal biopsies were stored frozen at -80°C before DNA extraction. Genomic DNA was extracted from frozen whole biopsies with a TRizol-based method and quantified on a NanoDrop 2000 spectrophotometer. A remark on this clone: This clone's antigen is unknown. The junction and the germline gene differ at one end; a read error may be behind it. The same CDR3 arises from other DNA sequences in this sample as well.

General conclusions and limits of the study: Sorted CD8 T cells carried more high-frequency clones than CD4 T cells, suggesting mucosal expansions were mainly CD8. A significantly higher proportion of clonal expansions was observed in active smokers at surgery than in non-smokers (roughly 27% vs 19%, p=0.02). Higher high-frequency clone percentages at surgery were associated with endoscopic recurrence; all patients with clonality above 26.8% (18/57) had recurrence. Only a subgroup of patients, of unstated size, had mucosal CD4 and CD8 T cells sorted and sequenced.

From the cysteine up to the phenylalanine, the CDR3 has a length of 15 residues. Just the 45-base CDR3 DNA is kept, in frame starting at base 1. According to the germline V gene (reference sequence), CDR1 reads LNHDA and CDR2 reads SQIVND. The sequence came from an adult with Crohn's disease. Sequenced input: ileal tissue. The receptor chain draws on TRBV19 and TRBJ1-5; a stretch of 8 junction bases matches TRBD1. The CDR3 amino acid sequence is: CASSLTGGSRQPQHF. The DNA sequence is as follows: TGTGCCAGTAGTTTAACAGGGGGATCCAGGCAGCCCCAGCACTTT.